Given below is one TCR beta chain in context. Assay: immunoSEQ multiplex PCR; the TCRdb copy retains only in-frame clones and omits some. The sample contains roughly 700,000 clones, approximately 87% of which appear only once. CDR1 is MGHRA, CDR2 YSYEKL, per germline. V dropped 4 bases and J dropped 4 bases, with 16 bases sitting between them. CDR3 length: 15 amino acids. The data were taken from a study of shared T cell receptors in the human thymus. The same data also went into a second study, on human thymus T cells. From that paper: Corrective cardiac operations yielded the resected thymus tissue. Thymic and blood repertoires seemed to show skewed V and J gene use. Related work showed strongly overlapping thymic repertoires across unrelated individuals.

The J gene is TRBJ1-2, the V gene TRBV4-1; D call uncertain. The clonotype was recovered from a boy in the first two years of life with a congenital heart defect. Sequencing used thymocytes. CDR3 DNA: TGCGCCAGCAGCCCCTATACAGTCTCACTCTATGGCTACACCTTC. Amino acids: CASSPYTVSLYGYTF.